This T cell receptor beta chain was recovered during a study of CD8+CD57+ T cells in acquired aplastic anemia. Both TCR beta VDJ combination and CDR3 sequence profiling were carried out. Genomic DNA was the template for this profiling. TCRdb re-derived calls from the reads in MiXCR, one entry per CDR3 protein. The table includes a few hundred thousand distinct CDR3 sequences, roughly a third detected once. This clonotype has a count of ten or more. Those patients picked for sequencing had displayed CD8+CD57+ cell expansion on flow cytometry. The enrolled patients all had severe acquired aplastic anemia. Among the patients, none had received any therapy at the time of blood sampling. Sequencing used sorted CD4+, CD8+, or CD8+CD57+ T cells (not recorded which) from PBMCs. This receptor was identified in a human donor with aplastic anemia.

CDR3 amino acids: CASCREVEETQYF. CDR3 sequence (DNA): TGTGCCAGCTGCCGAGAGGTAGAAGAGACCCAGTACTTC. V is TRBV2 and J is TRBJ2-5, with D hard to call. Germline assignment: CDR1 SNHLY and CDR2 FYNNEI. Trimming left V 8 bases short and J 3 bases short, with 13 bases between. This CDR3 has 13 residues.